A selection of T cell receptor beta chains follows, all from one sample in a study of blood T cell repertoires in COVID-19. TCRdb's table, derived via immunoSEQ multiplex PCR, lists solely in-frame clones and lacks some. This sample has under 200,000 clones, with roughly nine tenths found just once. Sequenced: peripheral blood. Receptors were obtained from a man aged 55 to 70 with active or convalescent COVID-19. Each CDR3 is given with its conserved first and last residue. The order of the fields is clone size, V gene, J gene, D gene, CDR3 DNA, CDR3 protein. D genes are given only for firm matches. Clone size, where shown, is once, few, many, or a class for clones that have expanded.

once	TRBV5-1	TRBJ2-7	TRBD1	TGCGCCAGCAGCTTGGAGATGATGGGACAGACATTCTACGAGCAGTACTTC	CASSLEMMGQTFYEQYF
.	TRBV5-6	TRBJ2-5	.	TGTGCCAGCAGCTGGACAGTAGGGCAAGAGACCCAGTACTTC	CASSWTVGQETQYF
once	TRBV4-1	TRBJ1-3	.	TGCGCCAGCAGCCAAGTTGGCCGGGGATATATTACTGGAAACACCATATATTTT	CASSQVGRGYITGNTIYF
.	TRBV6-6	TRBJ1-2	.	TGTGCCAGCAGTTCCAAGACAGGTTCGGTCAACTATGGCTACACCTTC	CASSSKTGSVNYGYTF
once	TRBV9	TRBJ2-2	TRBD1	TGTGCCAGCAACCGGGACAGGAACACCGGGGAGCTGTTTTTT	CASNRDRNTGELFF
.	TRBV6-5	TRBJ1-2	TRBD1	TGTGCCAGCAGCCCAGACAGGGGGCGAGGCTACACCTTC	CASSPDRGRGYTF
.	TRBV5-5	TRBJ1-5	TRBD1	TGTGCCAGCAGCTCCGGGACAGGGTTGCATCAGCCCCAGCATTTT	CASSSGTGLHQPQHF
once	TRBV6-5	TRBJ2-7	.	TGTGCCAGCAGTTACTCTCGGCAGGGCTACGAGCAGTACTTC	CASSYSRQGYEQYF
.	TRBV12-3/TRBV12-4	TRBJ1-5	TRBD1	TGTGCCAGCGCGGGACAGGCCAATCAGCCCCAGCATTTT	CASAGQANQPQHF
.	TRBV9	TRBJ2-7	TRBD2	TGTGCCAGCAGCGTTTCCCTAGCGGGGGGGGACGAGCAGTACTTC	CASSVSLAGGDEQYF
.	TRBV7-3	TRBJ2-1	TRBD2	TGTGCCAGCAGCTTAAATCCGACTAGCGGGGGGGCCGGGAATGAGCAGTTCTTC	CASSLNPTSGGAGNEQFF
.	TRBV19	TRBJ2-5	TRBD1	TGTGCCAGTAGTGACAGGGGGCAAGAGACCCAGTACTTC	CASSDRGQETQYF
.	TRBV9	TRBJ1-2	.	TGTGCCAGCAGCGCGACAGGTATCTATGGCTACACCTTC	CASSATGIYGYTF
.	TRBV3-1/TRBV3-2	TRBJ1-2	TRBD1	TGTGCCAGCAGCCCCTTGTGGGACAGCTATGGCTACACCTTC	CASSPLWDSYGYTF
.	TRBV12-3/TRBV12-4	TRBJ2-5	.	TGTGCCAGCAGTTGGACGGGGCAAGAGACCCAGTACTTC	CASSWTGQETQYF
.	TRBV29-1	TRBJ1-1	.	TGCAGCGTTAGGGGGAGCACTGAAGCTTTCTTT	CSVRGSTEAFF
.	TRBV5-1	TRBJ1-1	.	TGCGCCAGCAGTAGGGAGGGAACTGAAGCTTTCTTT	CASSREGTEAFF
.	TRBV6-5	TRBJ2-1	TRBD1	TGTGCCAGCACCGCGAACAGGGGGCCGTACAATGAGCAGTTCTTC	CASTANRGPYNEQFF
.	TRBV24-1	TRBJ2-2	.	TGTGCCACCAGTGACCCCCGGGATCTCACCGGGGAGCTGTTTTTT	CATSDPRDLTGELFF
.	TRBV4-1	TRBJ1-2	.	TGCGCCAGCAGAGGCCTTCAGGGGTACTATGGCTACACCTTC	CASRGLQGYYGYTF
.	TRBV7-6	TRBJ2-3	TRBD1	TGTGCCAGCAGCCAACGGGACAGGGGTTCAGATACGCAGTATTTT	CASSQRDRGSDTQYF
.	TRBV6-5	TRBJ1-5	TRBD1	TGTGCCAGCAAAATAGGGACAGGGAGTGAGCCCCAGCATTTT	CASKIGTGSEPQHF
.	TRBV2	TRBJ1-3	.	TGTGCCAGCAGTGTTTACCTACCGAGCTCTGGAAACACCATATATTTT	CASSVYLPSSGNTIYF
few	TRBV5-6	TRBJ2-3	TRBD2	TGTGCCAGCAGCTTGCAGGCCAGCGGGGGGGCCGTAGATACGCAGTATTTT	CASSLQASGGAVDTQYF
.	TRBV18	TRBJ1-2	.	TGTGCCAGCTCACCAGATCCGACTGTCGGCGGCTACACCTTC	CASSPDPTVGGYTF
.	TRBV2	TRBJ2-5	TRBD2	TGTGCCAGTTCGAGCGGGGGATCCGTTGAGACCCAGTACTTC	CASSSGGSVETQYF
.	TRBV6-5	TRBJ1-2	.	TGTGCCAGCAGTTACACAGGGATTAACTATGGCTACACCTTC	CASSYTGINYGYTF
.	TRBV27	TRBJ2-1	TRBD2	TGTGCCAGCAGTTCAAGGACTAGCGGGGGCCGATACAATGAGCAGTTCTTC	CASSSRTSGGRYNEQFF
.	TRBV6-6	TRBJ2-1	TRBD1	TGTGCCAGCAGGGCCGGGACAGGGGGAAACAACAATGAGCAGTTCTTC	CASRAGTGGNNNEQFF
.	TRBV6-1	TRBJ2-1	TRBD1	TGTGCCAGCAGTGAAGGGACAGGGGGTGGTCATGAGCAGTTCTTC	CASSEGTGGGHEQFF
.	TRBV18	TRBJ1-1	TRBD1	TGTGCCAGCTCACCAGGGACAGGGGACACTGAAGCTTTCTTT	CASSPGTGDTEAFF
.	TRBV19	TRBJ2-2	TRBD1	TGTGCCAGTAGTGGCAACAGACAGGGGTGGTTTGGCGGGGAGCTGTTTTTT	CASSGNRQGWFGGELFF
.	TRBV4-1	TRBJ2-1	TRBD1	TGCGCCAGCAGCCAAGCGCAGACAGGGGGCTATGAGCAGTTCTTC	CASSQAQTGGYEQFF
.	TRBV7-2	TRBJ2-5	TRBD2	TGTGCCAGCAGCTTAGAGATGACGGGGGGGATCGGAGAGACCCAGTACTTC	CASSLEMTGGIGETQYF
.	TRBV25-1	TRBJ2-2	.	TGTGCCAGCAGTGAATTGGACAGAAACACCGGGGAGCTGTTTTTT	CASSELDRNTGELFF
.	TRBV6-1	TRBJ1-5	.	TGTGCCAGCAGTGAACAGGGAAATCAGCCCCAGCATTTT	CASSEQGNQPQHF
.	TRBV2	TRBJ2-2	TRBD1	TGTGCCAGCAGTGGAACAGGGGAAACCGGGGAGCTGTTTTTT	CASSGTGETGELFF
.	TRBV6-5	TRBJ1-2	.	TGTGCCAGCAGTTACTCGGGGGGTAGGGGCTACACCTTC	CASSYSGGRGYTF
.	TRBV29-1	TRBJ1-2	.	TGCAGCGCTCCGACTTCCGGGGGGTTTTCCTACGGCTACACCTTC	CSAPTSGGFSYGYTF
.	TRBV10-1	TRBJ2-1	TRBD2	TGCGCCAGCAGTGAAATAGCGGGGGACAACAATGAGCAGTTCTTC	CASSEIAGDNNEQFF
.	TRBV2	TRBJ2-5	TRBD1	TGTGCCAGCAGTGTACAGGGGGAAGAGACCCAGTACTTC	CASSVQGEETQYF
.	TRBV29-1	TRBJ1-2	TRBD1	TGCAGCGTTGTGGGGGGACAGGGGGCTGACTATGGCTACACCTTC	CSVVGGQGADYGYTF
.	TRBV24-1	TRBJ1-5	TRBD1	TGTGCCACCAGTGCGGGACAGGGGATCAATCAGCCCCAGCATTTT	CATSAGQGINQPQHF
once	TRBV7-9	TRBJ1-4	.	TGTGCCAGCAGCTTAGACACAACTAATGAAAAACTGTTTTTT	CASSLDTTNEKLFF
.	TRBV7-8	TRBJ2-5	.	TGTGCCAGCAGCTTAGACAGACAAGAGACCCAGTACTTC	CASSLDRQETQYF
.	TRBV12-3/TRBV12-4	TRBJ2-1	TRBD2	TGTGCCAGCAGTTTAGGAAAGGCGGGGGGGCCGCTCTTC	CASSLGKAGGPLF
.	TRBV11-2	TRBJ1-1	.	TGTGCCAGCAGCCTCCTCGGGGTGGGGGCTGGAGCTTTCTTT	CASSLLGVGAGAFF
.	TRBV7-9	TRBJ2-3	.	TGTGCCAGCAGCTCACAGGATACGCAGTATTTT	CASSSQDTQYF
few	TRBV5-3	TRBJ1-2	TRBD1	TGTGCCAGAAGGTTGGACAGGGAGAAGGATGGCTACACCTTC	CARRLDREKDGYTF
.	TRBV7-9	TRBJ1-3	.	TGTGCCAGCAGCCCCAACGGGGGGGTGTCCAGGGACGGAAACACCATATATTTT	CASSPNGGVSRDGNTIYF
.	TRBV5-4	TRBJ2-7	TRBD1	TGTGCCAGCAGCTCCGGAACAGGGGGGATCTACGAGCAGTACTTC	CASSSGTGGIYEQYF
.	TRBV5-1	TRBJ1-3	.	TGCGCCAGCAGCTTGGGACGTAACGGGGGAAACACCATATATTTT	CASSLGRNGGNTIYF
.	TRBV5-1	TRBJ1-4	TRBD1	TGCGCCAGCAGCTTCGACAGGGGGACTAATGAAAAACTGTTTTTT	CASSFDRGTNEKLFF